This T cell receptor (beta chain) originates from a study of naive and memory T cell subsets. Two oligonucleotides, mixed equimolar, formed the beta constant-region primer covering TRBC1 and TRBC2. Nested alpha and beta constant-region primers with the SP2 primer drove four PCR rounds on ligated cDNA. Each CDR3 protein is one row after TCRdb ran MiXCR on the UMI-ligation and nested PCR reads. The table has 120,000 to 150,000 distinct CDR3 sequences, 20% to 25% seen once. Points from the study as a whole: Especially in CD8 cells, naive repertoires contained a few larger clonotypes, possibly CD45RA-re-expressing memory cells.

This clonotype was seen at least ten times. Its target is not known. The germline V and J ends were trimmed by 3 bases and 6 bases, with 12 bases remaining between them. Germline values: CDR1 SQVTM, CDR2 ANQGSEA. This CDR3 spans 13 amino acids. Sequencing was performed on naive CD4+ T cells from blood. This sequence was found in a human donor in good health. The gene calls are TRBV29-1 and TRBJ2-1; D gene ambiguous. CDR3 residues: CSVDPKGGNEQFF. In nucleotides, the CDR3 is TGCAGCGTTGACCCCAAAGGCGGCAATGAGCAGTTCTTC.